This T cell receptor (beta chain) appears in the sequencing data of a study of blood T cell repertoires in COVID-19. As for the study in general: PBMCs, B-cell-depleted T cells, or T cells provided the cDNA or gDNA that made up the material.

This clone was counted between two and nine times. Assay used: immunoSEQ multiplex PCR; TCRdb lists only in-frame clones, some missing. The sample includes tens of thousands of clones, 75% to 95% seen only once; the top ten take about 6%. V shed 7 bases, J shed 4 bases, and the junction held 2 bases outside the gene matches. CDR1 ENHRY and CDR2 SYGVKD come from the germline V gene. This CDR3 comprises 12 residues. This chain links TRBV10-3 with TRBJ1-1; 8 nucleotides line up with TRBD1. The source is a man in his forties with acute or convalescent COVID-19. The sequencing sample was made of peripheral blood. In DNA, the CDR3 is TGTGCCATCACCGGGACAGGCACTGAAGCTTTCTTT. Its protein is CAITGTGTEAFF.